This T cell receptor beta chain was identified during a study of response to subunit inactivated influenza vaccine. TCRdb re-derived calls from the RT-PCR reads in MiXCR, one entry per CDR3 protein. The sample records about 500,000 distinct CDR3 sequences, 10% to 15% being singletons. Regarding the study as a whole: New T cells are recruited in small numbers by each seasonal influenza vaccination, according to the authors' suggestion.

As concerns this clonotype: The antigen remains unidentified.

This clonotype was obtained from a man aged 50 to 59 who received an inactivated influenza vaccine. Material: PBMCs from blood, obtained 40 to 50 days after vaccination.

The CDR3 loop is CASSLQDRGFTF. The CDR3 DNA reads TGTGCCAGCAGCCTCCAGGACAGGGGTTTTACCTTC. The rearrangement uses TRBV7-9 and TRBJ1-2, with 9 nucleotides matching TRBD1. J was trimmed by 14 bases and V by 5 bases; bases with no gene match: 9. This CDR3 spans 12 amino acids. The V gene's germline CDR1 is SEHNR and CDR2 FQNEAQ (reference sequence).